The 13 T cell receptor beta chains below come from one sample, sequenced in a study of blood T cell repertoires in COVID-19. TCRdb's table, derived via immunoSEQ multiplex PCR, lists solely in-frame clones and lacks some. Of around 97,000 clones listed, 70% to 85% are singletons. Source material: peripheral blood. The receptors were sampled from a man between 70 and 80 years old with acute or convalescent COVID-19.

This chain joins TRBV11-2 and TRBJ2-1; no clear D. Germline V gives CDR1 SGHAT, CDR2 FQNNGV. V was trimmed by 1 base and J by 0 bases, leaving 7 bases between them. The CDR3 length is 15 residues. DNA for the CDR3: TGTGCCAGCAGCTTAGTCACGAGCTCCTACAATGAGCAGTTCTTC. This gives the protein CASSLVTSSYNEQFF.

This clone occurred many times. The sample holds other DNA sequences that translate to the same CDR3. The chain couples TRBV7-9 to TRBJ1-5; D possibly corresponds to TRBD1 (6 bases). The germline V gene has CDR1 SEHNR and CDR2 FQNEAQ (reference sequence). The length of the CDR3 is 14 residues. V was clipped by 1 base and J by 4 bases, with 8 bases between them. As DNA, the CDR3 is TGTGCCAGCAGCTTAGGCAGGGGAAATCAGCCCCAGCATTTT. This encodes CASSLGRGNQPQHF. The full variable domain, completed using reference TRBV7-9 and TRBJ1-5, is DTGVSQNPRHKITKRGQNVTFRCDPISEHNRLYWYRQTLGQGPEFLTYFQNEAQLEKSRLLSDRFSAERPKGSFSTLEIQRTEQGDSAMYLCASSLGRGNQPQHFGDGTRLSIL.

The rearrangement links TRBV6-1 to TRBJ1-2, with D uncertain. V dropped 3 bases and J dropped 4 bases, with 9 bases sitting between them. The CDR3 totals 13 residues. The germline gives CDR1 MNHNS, CDR2 SASEGT. CDR3 bases: TGTGCCAGCAGTGACAGGCGGGGCTATGGCTACACCTTC. Encoded protein: CASSDRRGYGYTF.

This clone was recorded once. The junction departs from germline at one end; a sequencing error may be responsible. The CDR3 protein is CASSKGQVNLPQHF. For the CDR3, the DNA is TGTGCCTCCTCTAAGGGGCAGGTTAATCTGCCCCAGCATTTT. The chain carries TRBV30 and TRBJ1-5, with D perhaps TRBD1 (5 bases). The CDR3 loop spans 14 amino acids. Per germline, CDR1 GTSNPN and CDR2 SVGIG (reference sequence). Full variable domain (missing parts from reference TRBV30 and TRBJ1-5): SQTIHQWPATLVQPVGSPLSLECTVEGTSNPNLYWYRQAAGRGLQLLFYSVGIGQISSEVPQNLSASRPQDRQFILSSKKLLLSDSGFYLCASSKGQVNLPQHFGDGTRLSIL.

This chain uses TRBV6-1 with TRBJ1-3; possibly TRBD1 for D (6 bases). The V and J ends lost 4 bases and 9 bases respectively, with 22 bases between them. CDR3 length: 16 amino acids. The germline CDR1 and CDR2 sequences are MNHNS and SASEGT. The CDR3 spells CASSVKLGHIQVTIYF. CDR3 DNA sequence: TGTGCCAGCAGTGTCAAACTGGGACACATTCAGGTCACCATATATTTT.

V gene TRBV7-2 combines with J gene TRBJ2-1; 16 bases match TRBD2. Germline values: CDR1 SGHTA, CDR2 FQGNSA. CDR3 length equals 15 residues. After removal of 5 bases from V and 8 bases from J, the junction contained 3 bases not matched to a gene. The CDR3 here is CASSPGLAGGHEQFF. In nucleotides, the CDR3 is TGTGCCAGCAGCCCGGGACTAGCGGGGGGGCATGAGCAGTTCTTC.

This chain uses TRBV6-4 with TRBJ1-2; D not certain. This CDR3 contains 12 residues. Germline assignment: CDR1 MRHNA and CDR2 SNTAGT. Trimming shortened V by 6 bases and J by 3 bases, and 8 bases separated the two germline ends. The CDR3 region is CASRGVDYGYTF. The DNA of the CDR3 is TGTGCCAGCAGGGGCGTTGACTATGGCTACACCTTC.

The chain links TRBV7-3 to TRBJ2-5; 7 nucleotides line up with TRBD2. Germline trimming cut 2 bases from V and 1 base from J; bases unmatched to any gene: 4. This CDR3 has 15 amino acids. Germline V CDR1 and CDR2: SGHTA, FQGTGA. The CDR3 protein is CASSLGGGLQETQYF. The CDR3 DNA reads as TGTGCCAGCAGCTTAGGCGGGGGACTCCAAGAGACCCAGTACTTC.

The chain is built from TRBV18 and TRBJ2-1; 10 nucleotides line up with TRBD2. Germline CDR1 is KGHSH and CDR2 is LQKENI. The trim removed 4 bases at V and 4 bases at J, leaving 4 bases unmatched. This CDR3 is 15 amino acids long. The CDR3 here is CASSLELAGYNEQFF. The CDR3, as DNA: TGTGCCAGCTCACTAGAACTAGCGGGGTACAATGAGCAGTTCTTC.

The rearrangement joins TRBV5-1 to TRBJ1-4, with 8 positions matching TRBD1. V shed 2 bases and J 4 bases; nucleotides not matched to a gene: 4. This CDR3 has 15 residues. Per the germline V gene, CDR1 is SGHRS and CDR2 is YFSETQ. CDR3: CASSFSDRVNEKLFF. DNA for the CDR3: TGCGCCAGCAGCTTCTCGGACAGGGTTAATGAAAAACTGTTTTTT.

V gene TRBV9 combines with J gene TRBJ2-7; 7 bases line up with TRBD2. After removal of 0 bases from V and 4 bases from J, the junction contained 7 bases not matched to a gene. Per the germline V gene, CDR1 is SGDLS and CDR2 is YYNGEE. The CDR3 is 15 amino acids. The DNA of the CDR3 is TGTGCCAGCAGCGTAGGTGGCGGGAGTGGGTACGAGCAGTACTTC. Protein sequence: CASSVGGGSGYEQYF.

The count of this clone is one. The CDR3 is CAWTGLAGGYEQYF. The CDR3 region has the DNA TGTGCCTGGACGGGACTAGCGGGAGGCTACGAGCAGTACTTC. The rearrangement uses TRBV30 and TRBJ2-7; TRBD2 matches 15 bases. This CDR3 contains 14 residues. J gave up 3 bases and V 4 bases, and 1 base lay outside the gene matches. CDR1 is GTSNPN and CDR2 is SVGIG in the germline V gene (reference sequence). The full variable domain, in which reference TRBV30 and TRBJ2-7 provide the parts outside the CDR3, is SQTIHQWPATLVQPVGSPLSLECTVEGTSNPNLYWYRQAAGRGLQLLFYSVGIGQISSEVPQNLSASRPQDRQFILSSKKLLLSDSGFYLCAWTGLAGGYEQYFGPGTRLTVT.

This chain links TRBV14 with TRBJ2-7; 7 nucleotides align to TRBD1. There are 12 residues in the CDR3. Trimming at V came to 8 bases and at J to 3 bases, leaving 4 bases not matched to a gene. Germline V CDR1 and CDR2: SGHDN, FVKESK. CDR3 residues: CASGRGSYEQYF. As DNA, the CDR3 is TGTGCCAGCGGCAGGGGGAGCTACGAGCAGTACTTC. The variable domain in full, completed from reference TRBV14 and TRBJ2-7, reads EAGVTQFPSHSVIEKGQTVTLRCDPISGHDNLYWYRRVMGKEIKFLLHFVKESKQDESGMPNNRFLAERTGGTYSTLKVQPAELEDSGVYFCASGRGSYEQYFGPGTRLTVT.